One sample yielded the 5 T cell receptor beta chains listed below, sequenced in a study of blood T cell repertoires in COVID-19. Method: immunoSEQ multiplex PCR; TCRdb's copy keeps in-frame clones and lacks some. This sample has 250,000 to 300,000 clones; about 86% occur once, and the top ten carry 3.6%. The sequencing input was peripheral blood. Receptors originate from a man younger than 30 with active or convalescent COVID-19.

The chain couples TRBV6-5 to TRBJ1-5; the match to TRBD1 covers 9 bases. The germline V gene encodes CDR1 MNHEY and CDR2 SVGAGI. CDR3 length equals 16 residues. J was trimmed by 10 bases and V by 2 bases; bases with no gene match: 12. The CDR3 nucleotides read TGTGCCAGCAGTTACCCTACAGGGGGCCGCGTCGAACCCCAGCATTTT. Protein: CASSYPTGGRVEPQHF.

V usage is TRBV28 and J usage is TRBJ2-7; D unresolved. Germline CDR1 reads MDHEN; CDR2 reads SYDVKM. V lost 5 bases, J lost 3 bases, and 14 bases lay in between. The CDR3 runs to 14 residues. CDR3 coding DNA: TGTGCCAGCAGTCCTCCCGTCCAGAACTACGAGCAGTACTTC. Translating it yields CASSPPVQNYEQYF.

V and J are TRBV28 and TRBJ2-3, with 7 bases lining up with TRBD1. This CDR3 comprises 14 residues. The junction had 1 base not matched to a gene; V was cut back by 4 bases and J by 0 bases. Germline values: CDR1 MDHEN, CDR2 SYDVKM. The CDR3 region is CASSWDSSTDTQYF. CDR3 coding DNA: TGTGCCAGCAGTTGGGACAGCAGCACAGATACGCAGTATTTT.

The CDR3 spells CASSQDTASGGPSTDTQYF. CDR3 DNA: TGCGCCAGCAGCCAAGATACGGCTAGCGGGGGCCCTAGCACAGATACGCAGTATTTT. The chain recombines TRBV4-1 with TRBJ2-3; 10 nucleotides align to TRBD2. Germline V CDR1 and CDR2: MGHRA, YSYEKL. V dropped 0 bases and J dropped 0; count of bases not matched to a gene: 9. The CDR3 is 19 amino acids.

A single count supports this clone. The rearrangement joins TRBV5-1 to TRBJ1-2, with D unresolved. V lost 4 bases and J 2 bases, leaving 12 bases between the germline ends. The V gene's germline CDR1 is SGHRS and CDR2 YFSETQ. This CDR3 is built from 14 residues. CDR3 protein: CASSPQPGNYGYTF. For the CDR3, the DNA is TGCGCCAGCAGCCCTCAACCGGGAAACTATGGCTACACCTTC.